Reported below is one T cell receptor (beta chain). No antigen is known for it. No per-base quality is available; no much larger clone lies one base away. The sample originates from a study of Tregs in tolerant kidney transplant recipients (dated by TCRdb to between 2019 and 2020). With respect to the entire study: The transplants used related donors along with nonmyeloablative bone marrow transplantation, and in the human trials mixed chimerism was transient. The study used TCRbeta sequencing to identify donor-specific regulatory T cells before combined kidney and bone marrow transplantation, then tracked those cells after transplant.

For TCRbeta CDR3 sequencing, genomic DNA was extracted from sorted cells using the QIAGEN DNeasy Blood and Tissue Kit. Through immunoSEQ, high-throughput TCRbeta CDR3 sequencing was done commercially, including PCR amplification with internal controls and bias correction. As for the authors' bioinformatics: A unique productive TCRbeta sequence was defined by the CDR3 nucleotide sequence when primers matched, and otherwise by the CDR3 amino acid sequence together with the Vbeta and Jbeta genes. As a correction for sorting error, sequences shared between sorted populations at a frequency ratio of 2:1 or less were discarded, and the remaining shared sequences were assigned to the higher population. A sequence was defined as donor-reactive if the sequence was expanded at least 5-fold in CFSE-low cells compared with unstimulated cells and had a frequency of at least 0.01% in CFSE-low cells. Jensen-Shannon divergence, calculated on the top 100 TCRbeta sequences ranked by frequency, was used to quantify repertoire divergence. When a sample had multiple sequencing runs, each run was corrected for sorting error separately and the runs were then pooled. Held by TCRdb, this immuneACCESS table contains in-frame sequences only and omits some clones. Under half of the omission traces to an unresolved V gene where checked; the cause of the rest is unknown. V, J and clone size reflect that table, while D and trimming were determined from the DNA. The sample profile shows some 70,000 clones; roughly 92% of them were found once. Approximately 11% of the sample is in the top ten clones.

Overall study results and their limits: Expanding Tregs with activated donor B cells appeared to identify the most biologically relevant and donor-specific TCRbeta repertoire. Biological reproducibility was not examined directly, but technical replication error appeared to be minimal. The study was constrained by small patient numbers, and validation of the findings is required in larger populations and under other immunosuppression protocols. Donor-specific Treg expansion was found to exceed global Treg expansion in tolerant patients, suggesting antigen-driven rather than nonspecific expansion. For some patients, the PCR primers changed as time went on, which meant samples from those patients could not be compared with one another at the nucleotide level.

According to the study, the label for this sample's time point signals: blood sample drawn before combined kidney and bone marrow transplant. Thawed PBMCs were FACS-sorted into unstimulated Tregs (CD4+CD25+CD127-), CD4+ non-Tregs (CD4+CD25-), CD4 cells and CD8 cells. Patients were 4 combined kidney and bone marrow transplant recipients from the ITN036ST trial, and only these trial subjects had samples available. Healthy control blood was separated into PBMCs by Ficoll density gradient and cryopreserved, and patient PBMCs were collected both before and after transplant. There are 12 amino acids in the CDR3, from cysteine to phenylalanine inclusive. Only the CDR3 DNA stays, 36 bases, in frame from base 1. Compared with germline, V lacks 3 bases and J lacks 7 bases; bases without a gene match: 5. The germline V gene gives CDR1 as SQVTM and CDR2 as ANQGSEA.

The receptor was isolated from a human donor who received a combined kidney and bone marrow transplant. The starting material was CD8+ T cells from blood, obtained before the transplant. Recombination connected TRBV29-1 to TRBJ1-2; 7 central nucleotides agree with TRBD1. The nucleotides are TGCAGCGTTGACAGACAGGGCCCTGGCTACACCTTC. Its translation reads: CSVDRQGPGYTF. The variable domain in full, with residues beyond the CDR3 obtained from the reference TRBV29-1 and TRBJ1-2 genes, is SAVISQKPSRDICQRGTSLTIQCQVDSQVTMMFWYRQQPGQSLTLIATANQGSEATYESGFVIDKFPISRPNLTFSTLTVSNMSPEDSSIYLCSVDRQGPGYTFGSGTRLTVV.